The rows below give T cell receptor beta chains drawn from one sample of a study of early T cells in non-severe SARS-CoV-2 infection. TCRdb used MiXCR to reprocess the 5' RACE reads, holding one entry per CDR3 protein. This table has around 60,000 distinct CDR3 sequences, roughly 18% appearing once. The input for sequencing was whole blood, taken at baseline. The receptors were sampled from an adult who was a healthcare worker with PCR-confirmed SARS-CoV-2 infection or an uninfected control (not recorded which). Both conserved end residues are part of each CDR3. Each record gives: D gene, J gene, clone size, V gene, CDR3 length, CDR3 protein, CDR3 DNA. D genes are given only for firm matches. Clone size, where shown, is once, few, many, or a class for clones that have expanded.

NA | TRBJ1-2 | many | TRBV29-1 | 12 | CKASTSLMSYTF | TGCAAGGCCTCGACCAGCCTAATGAGCTACACCTTC
NA | TRBJ2-1 | NA | TRBV7-9 | 15 | CAGSSAGQYYNEQFF | TGTGCCGGCAGCTCCGCGGGACAGTATTACAATGAGCAGTTCTTC
NA | TRBJ1-2 | NA | TRBV7-2 | 15 | CASSLRGSPGYGYTF | TGTGCCAGCAGCTTACGAGGCAGTCCGGGCTATGGCTACACCTTC
TRBD2 | TRBJ2-3 | few | TRBV10-1 | 15 | CASSKAGGITDTQYF | TGCGCCAGCAGTAAAGCGGGGGGGATAACAGATACGCAGTATTTT
NA | TRBJ2-1 | NA | TRBV7-7 | 14 | CASSRLGETDEQFF | TGTGCCAGCAGTAGACTGGGGGAGACGGATGAGCAGTTCTTC
NA | TRBJ2-7 | NA | TRBV7-9 | 11 | CASSIKYEQYF | TGTGCCAGCAGCATTAAATACGAGCAGTACTTC
NA | TRBJ1-3 | few | TRBV7-2 | 16 | CASSPQGLNSENTIYF | TGTGCCAGCAGCCCCCAGGGCCTTAACTCTGAAAACACCATATATTTT
NA | TRBJ2-5 | few | TRBV6-5 | 12 | CASGHPQETQYF | TGTGCCAGCGGTCACCCCCAGGAGACCCAGTACTTC
NA | TRBJ2-1 | NA | TRBV11-1 | 15 | CASSSVRPTGNEQFF | TGTGCCAGCAGCTCCGTCCGACCGACCGGCAATGAGCAGTTCTTC
NA | TRBJ2-5 | NA | TRBV4-1 | 14 | CASSRGGQGETQYF | TGCGCCAGCAGCCGGGGCGGCCAGGGAGAGACCCAGTACTTC
TRBD2 | TRBJ2-3 | NA | TRBV25-1 | 16 | CASSELTSGSSLGQYF | TGTGCCAGCAGTGAATTGACTAGCGGGAGTTCCCTCGGGCAGTATTTT